This T cell receptor (beta chain) was sequenced during a study of blood T cell repertoires in COVID-19. At the level of the study: The analysed material was cDNA or gDNA that came from T cells, B-cell-depleted T cells, or PBMCs.

TCRdb keeps only in-frame clones here, not all; method: immunoSEQ multiplex PCR. The profile shows roughly 200,000 clones, roughly nine tenths of them singletons. The CDR3 contains 11 residues. Germline V gives CDR1 GTSNPN, CDR2 SVGIG (reference sequence). V lost 4 bases, J lost 0 bases, and 4 bases lay in between. Assignments of participants to cohorts depended upon their own reported clinical history. The clonotype originates from a woman younger than 45 with acute COVID-19. Material: PBMCs or T cells enriched from blood (not recorded which). The chain couples TRBV30 to TRBJ2-7, with D unclear. DNA for the CDR3: TGTGCCTGGATTAACTCCTACGAGCAGTACTTC. Translated: CAWINSYEQYF.